One and the same sample provided the 5 T cell receptor beta chains below, sequenced in a study of blood T cell repertoires in COVID-19. Using immunoSEQ multiplex PCR, the repertoire was profiled, and TCRdb retains in-frame clones only, with some absent. The sample contains more than 300,000 clones, around 90% of which appear only once. Sequenced material: PBMCs or T cells enriched from blood (not recorded which). These TCRs come from a woman aged 25 to 39 who had recovered from COVID-19.

V and J are TRBV12-2 and TRBJ1-2. TRBV12-2 counts as a pseudogene. The length of the CDR3 is 16 residues. The CDR3 sequence is CASRPEKTDESSGYTF. CDR3 DNA: TGTGCAAGTCGCCCAGAAAAGACTGACGAGAGCTCTGGCTACACCTTC.

Worth noting for this clone: This sample also contains other DNA sequences that code for the same CDR3. V usage is TRBV19 and J usage is TRBJ2-5, with TRBD1 as a possible D gene (6 bases). Per germline, CDR1 LNHDA and CDR2 SQIVND (reference sequence). Trimming took off 5 bases at V and 5 bases at J, with 9 bases between the two ends. The CDR3 contains 12 residues. DNA of the CDR3: TGTGCCAGTAGTCAGGGGTGGGAGACCCAGTACTTC. Translation: CASSQGWETQYF.

The chain recombines TRBV7-2 with TRBJ2-3, with D possibly being TRBD2 (6 bases). V lost 1 base and J 5 bases, leaving 13 bases between the germline ends. This CDR3 region has 15 residues. The germline gives CDR1 SGHTA, CDR2 FQGNSA. The CDR3 DNA follows: TGTGCCAGCAGCTTAGGCAGTCGGGGGTTAGATACGCAGTATTTT. This translates into CASSLGSRGLDTQYF.

Concerning this clone: The sample has other DNA sequences that encode this CDR3 too. This chain connects TRBV19 to TRBJ2-2; the D is unclear. This CDR3 contains 12 residues. V gave up 1 base and J gave up 6 bases, with 3 bases separating them. The germline V gene encodes CDR1 LNHDA and CDR2 SQIVND (reference sequence). The CDR3 reads CASSIGPGELFF. CDR3 nucleotide sequence: TGTGCCAGTAGTATAGGGCCCGGGGAGCTGTTTTTT.

The chain links TRBV10-3 to TRBJ2-6; D might be TRBD1 (6 bases). The CDR3 length is 16 residues. From germline, CDR1 is ENHRY and CDR2 SYGVKD. V lost 0 bases and J 4 bases, leaving 10 bases between the germline ends. CDR3 coding DNA: TGTGCCATCAGTGAGTCTGGGGGCGCCGGGGCCAACGTCCTGACTTTC. As protein: CAISESGGAGANVLTF.